Listed below are T cell receptor beta chains from one sample, sequenced in a study of CD8 T cells in Susac syndrome. One entry per CDR3 protein, called by TCRdb with MiXCR from the immunoSEQ multiplex PCR reads. The sample contains about 100,000 distinct CDR3 sequences, 95% of which appear only once. Sequenced: CD8+ T cells from PBMCs. The receptor set was obtained from a human donor with Susac syndrome. The CDR3 runs from the conserved cysteine through the conserved F or W. D genes are given only for firm matches. A row's size may be missing; if present it is once, few, many or a size class.

d_gene: -
j_gene: TRBJ2-7
v_gene: TRBV5-1
abundance: -
CDR3nt: TGCGCCAGCAGAATCAGGGAGGATCGCGAGCAGTACTTC
CDR3aa: CASRIREDREQYF

d_gene: -
j_gene: TRBJ2-5
v_gene: TRBV29-1
abundance: -
CDR3nt: TGCAGCGTTGTAAGTCTCGGGGGGACCCAGTACTTC
CDR3aa: CSVVSLGGTQYF

d_gene: TRBD1
j_gene: TRBJ1-1
v_gene: TRBV19
abundance: few
CDR3nt: TGTGCCAGTAGTACGGGACAGCTGAACACTGAAGCTTTCTTT
CDR3aa: CASSTGQLNTEAFF

d_gene: -
j_gene: TRBJ2-1
v_gene: TRBV20-1
abundance: -
CDR3nt: TGCAGTGCTACCTTCTCATCTCCTTACAATGAGCAGTTCTTC
CDR3aa: CSATFSSPYNEQFF

d_gene: -
j_gene: TRBJ2-1
v_gene: TRBV13
abundance: -
CDR3nt: TGTGCCAGCAGCCACGGAGGATTTCGGGGGGCGAACAATGAGCAGTTCTTC
CDR3aa: CASSHGGFRGANNEQFF

d_gene: TRBD2
j_gene: TRBJ2-7
v_gene: TRBV5-6
abundance: -
CDR3nt: TGTGCCAGCAGCCCTAGGACTAGCGGGTCAACCTACGAGCAGTACTTC
CDR3aa: CASSPRTSGSTYEQYF

d_gene: -
j_gene: TRBJ2-7
v_gene: TRBV5-6
abundance: -
CDR3nt: TGTGCCAGCAGCTTGTGGGGCAACTCCTACGAGCAGTACTTC
CDR3aa: CASSLWGNSYEQYF

d_gene: TRBD2
j_gene: TRBJ2-2
v_gene: TRBV29-1
abundance: -
CDR3nt: TGCAGCGTTGAAGTCGTTAGCGGGGGCTTCACCGGGGAGCTGTTTTTT
CDR3aa: CSVEVVSGGFTGELFF

d_gene: -
j_gene: TRBJ1-1
v_gene: TRBV4-1
abundance: -
CDR3nt: TGCGCCAGCAGCCCGATGGACACAAACCCTGAAGCTTTCTTT
CDR3aa: CASSPMDTNPEAFF

d_gene: -
j_gene: TRBJ2-1
v_gene: TRBV2
abundance: -
CDR3nt: TGTGCCAGCAACCCCAATGAGCAGTTCTTC
CDR3aa: CASNPNEQFF

d_gene: -
j_gene: TRBJ1-6
v_gene: TRBV4-1
abundance: -
CDR3nt: TGCGCCAGCAGCCCCGGACTCGAGAGGTATTCACCCCTCCACTTT
CDR3aa: CASSPGLERYSPLHF

d_gene: TRBD2
j_gene: TRBJ2-5
v_gene: TRBV3-1
abundance: -
CDR3nt: TGTGCCAGCAGCCAAGGGGGACTAGGGGAAGAGACCCAGTACTTC
CDR3aa: CASSQGGLGEETQYF

d_gene: -
j_gene: TRBJ2-6
v_gene: TRBV7-9
abundance: -
CDR3nt: TGTGCCAGCAGCCCAACAACAGGGACTGGGGCCAACGTCCTGACTTTC
CDR3aa: CASSPTTGTGANVLTF

d_gene: -
j_gene: TRBJ1-1
v_gene: TRBV5-6
abundance: -
CDR3nt: TGTGCCAGCAGCTTTCGGGGTGAAGCTTTCTTT
CDR3aa: CASSFRGEAFF

d_gene: -
j_gene: TRBJ2-7
v_gene: TRBV29-1
abundance: -
CDR3nt: TGCAGCGTTGAAGCCTGGAGGCCGGGTAGCTCCTACGAGCAGTACTTC
CDR3aa: CSVEAWRPGSSYEQYF

d_gene: -
j_gene: TRBJ1-6
v_gene: TRBV6-8
abundance: -
CDR3nt: TGTGCCAGCAGTTACCCTAAGAGGAATTCACCCCTCCACTTT
CDR3aa: CASSYPKRNSPLHF

d_gene: TRBD2
j_gene: TRBJ2-5
v_gene: TRBV29-1
abundance: -
CDR3nt: TGCAGCGCTACCCTAGAGGGAGGGCAAGAGACCCAGTACTTC
CDR3aa: CSATLEGGQETQYF

d_gene: -
j_gene: TRBJ2-3
v_gene: TRBV4-1
abundance: -
CDR3nt: TGCGCCAGCAGCCACCTCTACCGGCCTTTTGGGGGACCAGATACGCAGTATTTT
CDR3aa: CASSHLYRPFGGPDTQYF

d_gene: -
j_gene: TRBJ2-6
v_gene: TRBV19
abundance: -
CDR3nt: TGTGCCAGTAGTATATCGGGAGTCTCCGGGGCCAACGTCCTGACTTTC
CDR3aa: CASSISGVSGANVLTF

d_gene: -
j_gene: TRBJ1-2
v_gene: TRBV29-1
abundance: -
CDR3nt: TGCAGCGGGACAGCTAACTATGGCTACACCTTC
CDR3aa: CSGTANYGYTF

d_gene: TRBD1
j_gene: TRBJ2-7
v_gene: TRBV6-5
abundance: once
CDR3nt: TGTGCCAGCAGTTTCACAGGGACAGCACATGGAGAGCAGTACTTC
CDR3aa: CASSFTGTAHGEQYF

d_gene: TRBD2
j_gene: TRBJ2-7
v_gene: TRBV28
abundance: -
CDR3nt: TGTGCCAGCAGTTTGTCCGGGGCGGGGGCCTACGAGCAGTACTTC
CDR3aa: CASSLSGAGAYEQYF

d_gene: -
j_gene: TRBJ2-7
v_gene: TRBV7-4
abundance: -
CDR3nt: TGTGCCAGCAGCTTCAGAGCCGACACGGGTAGCCACGAGCAGTACTTC
CDR3aa: CASSFRADTGSHEQYF

d_gene: -
j_gene: TRBJ1-1
v_gene: TRBV4-2
abundance: -
CDR3nt: TGTGCCAGCAGCCAAGGGGGGGGAGCCACTGAAGCTTTCTTT
CDR3aa: CASSQGGGATEAFF

d_gene: TRBD1
j_gene: TRBJ2-1
v_gene: TRBV5-1
abundance: once
CDR3nt: TGCGCCAGCAGCCCATACCCCCGGGACAGGGGGGAGAATGAGCAGTTCTTC
CDR3aa: CASSPYPRDRGENEQFF

d_gene: -
j_gene: TRBJ2-1
v_gene: TRBV13
abundance: -
CDR3nt: TGTGCCAGCAGCCTCAGTAGTTCCTACAATGAGCAGTTCTTC
CDR3aa: CASSLSSSYNEQFF

d_gene: TRBD2
j_gene: TRBJ2-2
v_gene: TRBV5-1
abundance: -
CDR3nt: TGCGCCAGCAGCTTGGACCCTAGCGGGAGTAGCACCGGGGAGCTGTTTTTT
CDR3aa: CASSLDPSGSSTGELFF

d_gene: -
j_gene: TRBJ2-2
v_gene: TRBV29-1
abundance: -
CDR3nt: TGCACCGCTACCGGGGGACAGAACACCGGGGAGCTGTTTTTT
CDR3aa: CTATGGQNTGELFF

d_gene: -
j_gene: TRBJ2-1
v_gene: TRBV12-3/TRBV12-4
abundance: -
CDR3nt: TGTGCCAGCATGGGGGACAATGAGCAGTTCTTC
CDR3aa: CASMGDNEQFF

d_gene: -
j_gene: TRBJ1-2
v_gene: TRBV12-3/TRBV12-4
abundance: -
CDR3nt: TGTGCCAGCAGTCCCGGGACACCTCAGTACACCTTC
CDR3aa: CASSPGTPQYTF

d_gene: -
j_gene: TRBJ2-7
v_gene: TRBV7-9
abundance: -
CDR3nt: TGTGCCAGCAGCCCAAGGACTACAACCTACGACGAGCAGTACTTC
CDR3aa: CASSPRTTTYDEQYF

d_gene: -
j_gene: TRBJ2-3
v_gene: TRBV18
abundance: once
CDR3nt: TGTGCCAGCTCACCGGGACAAAGGACAGATACGCAGTATTTT
CDR3aa: CASSPGQRTDTQYF

d_gene: -
j_gene: TRBJ2-3
v_gene: TRBV23-1
abundance: -
CDR3nt: TGCGCCAGCAGTCAATGGGCTAGCAGCGAGAAGGCAGATACGCAGTATTTT
CDR3aa: CASSQWASSEKADTQYF

d_gene: -
j_gene: TRBJ2-5
v_gene: TRBV12-5
abundance: -
CDR3nt: TGTGCTAGTGGTGTCTTGGACAGACAAGAGACCCAGTACTTC
CDR3aa: CASGVLDRQETQYF

d_gene: -
j_gene: TRBJ1-1
v_gene: TRBV6-1
abundance: -
CDR3nt: TGTGCCAGCAGGGAGGGGTCGGGGTATGCTTTCTTT
CDR3aa: CASREGSGYAFF

d_gene: -
j_gene: TRBJ2-5
v_gene: TRBV9
abundance: -
CDR3nt: TGTGCCAGCAGCGTAAACGTACTAGAGACCCAGTACTTC
CDR3aa: CASSVNVLETQYF

d_gene: -
j_gene: TRBJ2-7
v_gene: TRBV7-2
abundance: -
CDR3nt: TGTGCCAGCAGCTTCCCCGGCTACGAGCAGTACTTC
CDR3aa: CASSFPGYEQYF

d_gene: -
j_gene: TRBJ1-3
v_gene: TRBV20-1
abundance: -
CDR3nt: TGCAGTGCTAGTCGTGCCGGGGCTTTCTCTGGAAACACCATATATTTT
CDR3aa: CSASRAGAFSGNTIYF

d_gene: -
j_gene: TRBJ2-2
v_gene: TRBV5-4
abundance: -
CDR3nt: TGTGCCAGCAGCTTGACGGACACCGGGGAGCTGTTTTTT
CDR3aa: CASSLTDTGELFF

d_gene: -
j_gene: TRBJ2-3
v_gene: TRBV29-1
abundance: -
CDR3nt: TGCAGCGTTTACCCCGGAGGGGATACGCAGTATTTT
CDR3aa: CSVYPGGDTQYF

d_gene: -
j_gene: TRBJ1-5
v_gene: TRBV6-4
abundance: once
CDR3nt: TGTGCCAGCCAGCCCCAGCATTTT
CDR3aa: CASQPQHF

d_gene: -
j_gene: TRBJ2-7
v_gene: TRBV10-3
abundance: once
CDR3nt: TGTGCCATCAGTGAGGCGGCTACCAAGCGGGAGCAGTACTTC
CDR3aa: CAISEAATKREQYF

d_gene: -
j_gene: TRBJ1-3
v_gene: TRBV9
abundance: -
CDR3nt: TGTGCCAGTTCGGACTCTGGAAACACCATATATTTT
CDR3aa: CASSDSGNTIYF

d_gene: TRBD1
j_gene: TRBJ2-1
v_gene: TRBV3-1
abundance: -
CDR3nt: TGTGCCAGCAGACAGAACGACAGGGGGCGAGGGAATGAGCAGTTCTTC
CDR3aa: CASRQNDRGRGNEQFF

d_gene: TRBD2
j_gene: TRBJ2-3
v_gene: TRBV6-4
abundance: -
CDR3nt: TGTGCCAGCAGTGAACAGGCTAGCGGGGGAGATACGCAGTATTTT
CDR3aa: CASSEQASGGDTQYF

d_gene: -
j_gene: TRBJ2-5
v_gene: TRBV27
abundance: -
CDR3nt: TGTGCCAGCAGTTTGGGGCCTACCCAAGAGACCCAGTACTTC
CDR3aa: CASSLGPTQETQYF

d_gene: -
j_gene: TRBJ1-1
v_gene: TRBV5-6
abundance: -
CDR3nt: TGTGCCAGCAGCTCCAGTCCGGTGACTGAAGCTTTCTTT
CDR3aa: CASSSSPVTEAFF

d_gene: -
j_gene: TRBJ2-1
v_gene: TRBV5-1
abundance: -
CDR3nt: TGCGCCAGCGGTACGGACTACTACAATGAGCAGTTCTTC
CDR3aa: CASGTDYYNEQFF

d_gene: -
j_gene: TRBJ1-1
v_gene: TRBV29-1
abundance: -
CDR3nt: TGCAGCGTTGACCCGACAGGGAACACTGAAGCTTTCTTT
CDR3aa: CSVDPTGNTEAFF

d_gene: -
j_gene: TRBJ1-2
v_gene: TRBV19
abundance: -
CDR3nt: TGTGCCAGTAAGACAGATAACTATGGCTACACCTTC
CDR3aa: CASKTDNYGYTF